These 25 T cell receptor beta chains originate from one sample sequenced in a study of cytomegalovirus exposure and HLA in healthy donors. Primers for the PCR totalled 60 Vbeta and 13 Jbeta. TCRdb's table, derived via immunoSEQ multiplex PCR, lists solely in-frame clones and lacks some. The data contain some 190,000 clones, more than 70% of them singletons. The sequenced sample was PBMCs. These receptors came from a man younger than 40 in good health and CMV-seropositive.

This clone was detected once. The V gene is TRBV28, the J gene TRBJ1-4; D unresolved. Trimming removed 4 bases from V and 5 bases from J, with 14 bases in between. The CDR3 has 15 residues. Germline V CDR1 and CDR2: MDHEN, SYDVKM. This CDR3 is CASSWTGILNEKLFF. The CDR3 DNA reads as TGTGCCAGCAGTTGGACGGGAATATTAAATGAAAAACTGTTTTTT.

This clone was counted a few times. V and J are TRBV28 and TRBJ2-7; 7 positions match TRBD2. Germline V gives CDR1 MDHEN, CDR2 SYDVKM. There are 17 residues in the CDR3. V lost 6 bases to trimming and J lost 1 base; unmatched junction nucleotides: 15. The chain's CDR3 is CASSPGPLAAVSYEQYF. CDR3 nucleotide sequence: TGTGCCAGCAGCCCCGGCCCCCTAGCGGCGGTATCCTACGAGCAGTACTTC.

This clone showed up just once. The chain recombines TRBV4-2 with TRBJ2-3; D is perhaps TRBD2 (5 bases). Germline V gives CDR1 LGHNA, CDR2 YNFKEQ. V gave up 1 base and J gave up 2 bases, with 13 bases separating them. The CDR3 is made up of 16 amino acids. DNA for the CDR3: TGTGCCAGCAGCCAAGGGCAACTAGTTTCCACAGATACGCAGTATTTT. Protein product: CASSQGQLVSTDTQYF.

The gene calls are TRBV4-3 and TRBJ2-7, with a weak D call TRBD2 (5 bases). The CDR3 spans 16 residues. Germline V CDR1 and CDR2: LGHNA, YSLEER. V lost 0 bases and J lost 0, with 12 bases in between. CDR3 sequence: CASSQERTPSSYEQYF. The CDR3, as DNA: TGCGCCAGCAGCCAAGAGAGGACTCCCAGCTCCTACGAGCAGTACTTC.

V and J are TRBV6-5 and TRBJ2-3, with no clear D. Trimming shortened V by 6 bases and J by 2 bases, and 9 bases separated the two germline ends. This CDR3 region has 13 residues. Germline V gives CDR1 MNHEY, CDR2 SVGAGI. The CDR3 loop is CASRSLLTDTQYF. For the CDR3, the DNA is TGTGCCAGCAGATCCCTCCTCACAGATACGCAGTATTTT.

J is TRBJ2-6 and V is TRBV7-9, with TRBD1 identical over 8 bases. Looked up from germline, CDR1 is SEHNR and CDR2 is FQNEAQ (reference sequence). V lost 8 bases, J lost 4 bases, and 16 bases stayed unmatched. This CDR3 region has 18 residues. This CDR3 is CASLGGDRGHLGANVLTF. The DNA of the CDR3 is TGTGCCAGCCTAGGGGGAGACAGGGGTCACCTAGGGGCCAACGTCCTGACTTTC.

J is TRBJ1-5 and V is TRBV4-2, with 7 bases fitting TRBD1. V lost 1 base to trimming and J lost 4 bases; unmatched junction nucleotides: 13. Germline lookup yields CDR1 LGHNA and CDR2 YNFKEQ. The CDR3 has 18 amino acids. CDR3 bases: TGTGCCAGCAGCCAAGTTCCACAGGGGAAAAGGCAGAATCAGCCCCAGCATTTT. Protein sequence: CASSQVPQGKRQNQPQHF.

V gene TRBV10-1 combines with J gene TRBJ2-1; D is possibly TRBD2 (6 bases). V dropped 10 bases and J dropped 2 bases, with 18 bases sitting between them. In germline, CDR1 is WNHNN, CDR2 SYGVQD (reference sequence). The CDR3 has 15 amino acids. The DNA of the CDR3 is TGCGCCACCCTTCCTCGGAGGGCGCCCTACAATGAGCAGTTCTTC. This sequence encodes CATLPRRAPYNEQFF.

This clone was observed once. V and J are TRBV5-1 and TRBJ1-1; no definite D call. V lost 7 bases and J lost 3, with 16 bases in between. Germline lookup yields CDR1 SGHRS and CDR2 YFSETQ. The CDR3 has 14 residues. The CDR3 protein is CASRPSGFDTEAFF. Written as DNA, the CDR3 is TGCGCCAGCCGCCCTTCGGGGTTTGACACTGAAGCTTTCTTT. The whole variable domain, filled in from reference TRBV5-1 and TRBJ1-1, reads KAGVTQTPRYLIKTRGQQVTLSCSPISGHRSVSWYQQTPGQGLQFLFEYFSETQRNKGNFPGRFSGRQFSNSRSEMNVSTLELGDSALYLCASRPSGFDTEAFFGQGTRLTVV.

The chain carries TRBV27 and TRBJ2-2; 13 bases agree with TRBD2. Germline values: CDR1 MNHEY, CDR2 SMNVEV (reference sequence). The ends lost 10 bases at V and 0 bases at J; junction bases unmatched: 8. CDR3 length: 17 residues. The CDR3: CATTGLAGSANTGELFF. CDR3 nucleotides: TGTGCCACCACGGGACTAGCGGGGAGCGCGAACACCGGGGAGCTGTTTTTT.

The gene calls are TRBV6-1 and TRBJ1-4; D uncertain. Trimming shortened V by 6 bases and J by 2 bases, and 13 bases separated the two germline ends. Germline values: CDR1 MNHNS, CDR2 SASEGT. This CDR3 region has 15 residues. CDR3 DNA: TGTGCCAGCAGGAGCCCCGGGGTGACTAATGAAAAACTGTTTTTT. Translated: CASRSPGVTNEKLFF.

The V call is TRBV29-1, the J call TRBJ2-7; TRBD1 aligns across 8 bases. Unmatched junction bases numbered 14, after V lost 5 bases and J lost 5 bases. This CDR3 has 15 residues. CDR1 and CDR2 (germline): SQVTM, ANQGSEA. Here the CDR3 reads CSVTTGQGLRNEQYF. The CDR3 DNA reads TGCAGCGTTACCACCGGACAGGGATTGAGGAACGAGCAGTACTTC.

This chain joins TRBV28 and TRBJ1-1; D not resolved. The V gene's germline CDR1 is MDHEN and CDR2 SYDVKM. This CDR3 contains 15 residues. V lost 7 bases and J lost 0, with 15 bases in between. CDR3 nucleotide sequence: TGTGCCAGCACCTTACAGCGGCCCATGAACACTGAAGCTTTCTTT. It encodes CASTLQRPMNTEAFF.

This chain links TRBV6-5 with TRBJ2-7; TRBD2 aligns across 7 bases. Germline trimming cut 4 bases from V and 6 bases from J; bases unmatched to any gene: 12. The CDR3 sequence is 15 residues long. Per the germline V gene, CDR1 is MNHEY and CDR2 is SVGAGI. DNA of the CDR3: TGTGCCAGCAGTTTTGGCGGGAGAATGAGTAGCGAGCAGTACTTC. Its translation is CASSFGGRMSSEQYF.

This rearrangement joins TRBV5-6 to TRBJ2-3; TRBD2 aligns across 8 bases. CDR3 length equals 15 residues. The germline V gene encodes CDR1 SGHDT and CDR2 YYEEEE. V lost 3 bases, J lost 3 bases, and 6 bases stayed unmatched. The chain's CDR3 is CASSSPRGGTDTQYF. CDR3 nucleotide sequence: TGTGCCAGCAGCTCCCCCCGGGGGGGGACAGATACGCAGTATTTT.

The rearrangement links TRBV29-1 to TRBJ1-1; perhaps TRBD1 as D (6 bases). CDR1 and CDR2 (germline): SQVTM, ANQGSEA. The germline V and J ends were trimmed by 0 bases and 4 bases, with 12 bases remaining between them. The CDR3 is made up of 14 amino acids. The CDR3 here is CSVEEGGARTEAFF. DNA of the CDR3: TGCAGCGTTGAAGAGGGGGGGGCCCGCACTGAAGCTTTCTTT.

This clone was recorded once. This chain uses TRBV7-9 with TRBJ2-5, with D tentatively TRBD2 (6 bases). CDR1 is SEHNR, CDR2 FQNEAQ, per germline (reference sequence). CDR3 length: 12 residues. V dropped 7 bases and J dropped 5 bases, with 11 bases sitting between them. The CDR3 spells CASMGEVETQYF. The CDR3 coding sequence is TGTGCCAGCATGGGGGAGGTGGAGACCCAGTACTTC.

The chain is built from TRBV6-1 and TRBJ2-7, with a possible D match to TRBD2 (5 bases). The CDR3 covers 15 residues. The germline CDR1 and CDR2 sequences are MNHNS and SASEGT. Trimming stripped 6 bases from V and 0 bases from J, with 15 bases between. The CDR3 here is CASSEPAGDSYEQYF. CDR3 DNA: TGTGCCAGCAGCGAACCGGCCGGGGACTCCTACGAGCAGTACTTC.

The V call is TRBV5-1, the J call TRBJ1-1; 10 nucleotides line up with TRBD1. The V gene end was trimmed by 4 bases and the J gene end by 1 base; junction bases not matched to a gene: 13. Germline V gene lookup returns CDR1 SGHRS and CDR2 YFSETQ. The CDR3 has 18 residues. The CDR3 spells CASSRPRQGAPTNTEAFF. The CDR3 coding sequence is TGCGCCAGCAGCAGACCCCGACAGGGGGCGCCGACGAACACTGAAGCTTTCTTT.

V gene TRBV28 combines with J gene TRBJ1-5; weak D call: TRBD1 (5 bases). This CDR3 comprises 15 residues. Trimming stripped 3 bases from V and 6 bases from J, with 15 bases between. Germline-derived CDR1 and CDR2 are MDHEN and SYDVKM. CDR3: CASSLVGRLGQPQHF. As DNA, the CDR3 is TGTGCCAGCAGTTTGGTGGGGCGCCTGGGTCAGCCCCAGCATTTT.

This sequence joins TRBV29-1 and TRBJ1-3; D uncertain. In germline, CDR1 is SQVTM, CDR2 ANQGSEA. The ends were cut back, 4 bases at V and 0 bases at J, with 7 bases in the middle. This CDR3 comprises 13 residues. CDR3 in amino acids: CSVGHLSGNTIYF. CDR3 sequence (DNA): TGCAGCGTTGGACACCTCTCTGGAAACACCATATATTTT. The full variable domain, with the rest looked up from reference TRBV29-1 and TRBJ1-3, is SAVISQKPSRDICQRGTSLTIQCQVDSQVTMMFWYRQQPGQSLTLIATANQGSEATYESGFVIDKFPISRPNLTFSTLTVSNMSPEDSSIYLCSVGHLSGNTIYFGEGSWLTVV.

The chain is built from TRBV21-1 and TRBJ2-7; TRBD2, as called in the table, went unchecked against the DNA. TRBV21-1 is shown as a pseudogene. CDR3 length equals 12 residues. The CDR3 region is CASSKPRDEQYF. The CDR3 bases are TGTGCCAGCAGCAAACCACGGGACGAGCAGTACTTC.

The chain links TRBV25-1 to TRBJ1-4; 8 nucleotides match TRBD1. The length of the CDR3 is 16 residues. Germline loops: CDR1 MGHDK, CDR2 SYGVNS. Germline trimming cut 1 base from V and 5 bases from J; bases unmatched to any gene: 6. The CDR3 is CASSESGTGSNEKLFF. DNA for the CDR3: TGTGCCAGCAGTGAATCGGGGACAGGTTCAAATGAAAAACTGTTTTTT.

The V and J genes are TRBV15 and TRBJ2-1; no definite D call. Germline CDR1 is LNHNV and CDR2 is YYDKDF (reference sequence). V shed 8 bases and J shed 9 bases, with 11 bases lying between them. The CDR3 is 11 residues long. This CDR3 is CATRAGGEQFF. CDR3 DNA sequence: TGTGCCACCCGAGCTGGCGGTGAGCAGTTCTTC. Together with reference TRBV15 and TRBJ2-1, the CDR3 gives the full variable domain: DAMVIQNPRYQVTQFGKPVTLSCSQTLNHNVMYWYQQKSSQAPKLLFHYYDKDFNNEADTPDNFQSRRPNTSFCFLDIRSPGLGDTAMYLCATRAGGEQFFGPGTRLTVL.

The J gene is TRBJ1-3, the V gene TRBV7-9; weak D call: TRBD1 (5 bases). The CDR3 totals 16 residues. Trimming cost V 1 base and J 2 bases, with 12 bases left between them. Germline V gene lookup returns CDR1 SEHNR and CDR2 FQNEAQ (reference sequence). The CDR3 region has the DNA TGTGCCAGCAGCTTAGGCCCAGGGCAGGCTGGAAACACCATATATTTT. Translating gives CASSLGPGQAGNTIYF.